What follows describes a single T cell receptor beta chain. Its antigen is still unknown. Germline V CDR1 and CDR2: SGHDT, YYEEEE. CDR3 length: 14 amino acids. V lost 1 base, J lost 0 bases, and 6 bases lay in between. The entry originates in a study of T cell responses to AZD1222 COVID-19 vaccine. Study in general: Pooling covered second doses at about 4 or about 12 weeks.

This table comes from immunoSEQ multiplex PCR, and its TCRdb copy is limited to in-frame clones, with some not included. The table includes about 180,000 clones, more than 90% detected once. Study conclusions and caveats: It should be noted that donors were predominantly white British and more often female, and clonal diversity was possibly underestimated. Two doses of AZD1222 preceded a rise in Spike-specific TCR breadth and depth. Close to half of spike-specific TCRs reportedly recognize unmutated variant regions.

The clonotype was recovered from an adult in good health. Sequences were derived from peripheral blood, sampled on day 0 of AZD1222 vaccination. This chain links TRBV5-6 with TRBJ2-3, with D uncertain. This chain's CDR3 is CASSLTTSTDTQYF. The CDR3 DNA sequence: TGTGCCAGCAGCTTGACGACTAGCACAGATACGCAGTATTTT.